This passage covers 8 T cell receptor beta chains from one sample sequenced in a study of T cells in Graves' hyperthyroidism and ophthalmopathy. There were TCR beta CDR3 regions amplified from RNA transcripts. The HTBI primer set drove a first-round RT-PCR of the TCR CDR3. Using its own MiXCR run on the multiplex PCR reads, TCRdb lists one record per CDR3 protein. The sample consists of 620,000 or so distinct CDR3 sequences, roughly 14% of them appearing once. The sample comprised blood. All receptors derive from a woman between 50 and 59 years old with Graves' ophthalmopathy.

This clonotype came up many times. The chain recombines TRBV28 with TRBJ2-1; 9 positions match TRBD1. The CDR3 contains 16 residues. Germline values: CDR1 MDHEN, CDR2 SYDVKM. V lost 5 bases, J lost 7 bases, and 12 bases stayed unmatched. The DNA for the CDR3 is TGTGCCAGCAGTACACCCCGGACAGGGGCGGCAAATGAGCAGTTCTTC. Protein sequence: CASSTPRTGAANEQFF.

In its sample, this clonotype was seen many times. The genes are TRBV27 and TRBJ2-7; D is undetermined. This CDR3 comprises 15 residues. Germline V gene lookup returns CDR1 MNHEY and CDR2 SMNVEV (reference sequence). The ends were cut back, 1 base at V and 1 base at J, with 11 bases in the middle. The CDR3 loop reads CASSLYGIGSYEQYF. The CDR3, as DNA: TGTGCCAGCAGTTTATACGGTATAGGATCCTACGAGCAGTACTTC.

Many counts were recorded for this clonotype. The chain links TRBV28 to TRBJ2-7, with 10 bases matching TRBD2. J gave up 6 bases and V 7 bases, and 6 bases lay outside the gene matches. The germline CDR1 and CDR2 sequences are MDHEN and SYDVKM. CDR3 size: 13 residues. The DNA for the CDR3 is TGTGCCAGCAAATCAAGCGGGAGGGCCGAGCAGTACTTC. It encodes CASKSSGRAEQYF.

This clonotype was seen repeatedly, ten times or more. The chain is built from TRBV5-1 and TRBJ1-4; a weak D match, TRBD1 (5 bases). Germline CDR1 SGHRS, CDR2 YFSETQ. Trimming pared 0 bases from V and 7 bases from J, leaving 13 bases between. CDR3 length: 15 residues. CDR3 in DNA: TGCGCCAGCAGCTTGGGGTCAGGGACTCGTGAAAAACTGTTTTTT. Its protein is CASSLGSGTREKLFF.

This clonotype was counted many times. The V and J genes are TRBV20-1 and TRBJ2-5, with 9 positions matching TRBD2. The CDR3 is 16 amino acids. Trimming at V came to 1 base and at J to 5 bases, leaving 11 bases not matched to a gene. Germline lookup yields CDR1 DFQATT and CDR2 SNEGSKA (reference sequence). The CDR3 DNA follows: TGCAGTGCTAGAGGCATAGCGGGAGTTCTTTGGGAGACCCAGTACTTC. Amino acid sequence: CSARGIAGVLWETQYF.

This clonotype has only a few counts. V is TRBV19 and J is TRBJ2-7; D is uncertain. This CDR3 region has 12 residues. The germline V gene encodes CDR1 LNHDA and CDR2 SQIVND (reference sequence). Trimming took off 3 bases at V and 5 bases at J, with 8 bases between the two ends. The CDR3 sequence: CASSISWDEQYF. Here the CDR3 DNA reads TGTGCCAGTAGTATTTCCTGGGACGAGCAGTACTTC.

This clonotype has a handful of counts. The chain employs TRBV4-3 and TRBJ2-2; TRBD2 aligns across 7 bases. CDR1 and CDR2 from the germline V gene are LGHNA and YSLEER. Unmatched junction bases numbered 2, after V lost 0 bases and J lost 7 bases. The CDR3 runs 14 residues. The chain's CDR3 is CASSQDAGVGELFF. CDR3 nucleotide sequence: TGCGCCAGCAGCCAAGATGCGGGAGTCGGGGAGCTGTTTTTT.

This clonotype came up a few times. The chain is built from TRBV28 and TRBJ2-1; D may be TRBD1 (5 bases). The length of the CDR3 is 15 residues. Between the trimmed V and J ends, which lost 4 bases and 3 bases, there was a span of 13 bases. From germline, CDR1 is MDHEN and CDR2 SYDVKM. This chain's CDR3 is CASSSRQGFYNEQFF. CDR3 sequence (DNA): TGTGCCAGCAGTTCTCGGCAGGGATTCTACAATGAGCAGTTCTTC.